Following are 18 T cell receptor beta chains from one sample sequenced in a study of tumor-infiltrating lymphocytes in primary liver carcinoma. The authors took blood RNA from unsorted whole blood and also extracted germline DNA. From around 0.5 ug total RNA, TCR beta cDNA was generated with a primer in the constant region. Sequencing libraries for TCR beta derived from three nested multiplex PCR rounds that used slightly modified ARM-PCR. Forward primers for TRBV1-TRBV30 and a C-beta reverse primer served the first two PCR rounds, at about 11 cycles each. TCRdb passed the multiplex PCR reads through MiXCR, listing each CDR3 protein once. The sample yields 200,000 or so distinct CDR3 sequences, 65% seen once. Sequencing used peripheral blood. All receptors derive from an older woman with primary liver carcinoma and hepatitis B virus infection.

This clonotype occurred many times. V is TRBV10-3 and J is TRBJ1-5, with D possibly matching TRBD1 (6 bases). CDR3 length equals 14 residues. The ends were cut back, 6 bases at V and 5 bases at J, with 14 bases in the middle. CDR1 is ENHRY and CDR2 is SYGVKD in the germline V gene. The CDR3: CAIRQGPGDQPQHF. CDR3 sequence (DNA): TGTGCCATCAGGCAGGGGCCAGGGGATCAGCCCCAGCATTTT.

A remark on this clonotype: Here the CDR3 omits its conserved ending phenylalanine or tryptophan, so a read error is the likely source. Because the CDR3's place on the DNA is in doubt, the DNA is left out and the CDR3 is given as listed by TCRdb. The rearrangement links TRBV11-3 to TRBJ2-1; whether TRBD2, the table's D call, matches the DNA was not checked. Counting both end residues, the CDR3 totals 15 amino acids. In germline, CDR1 is SGHNT, CDR2 YENEEA. CDR3: CACSLGTSGSKEQFL.

Concerning this clonotype: No conserved phenylalanine or tryptophan is present at the end of the CDR3, so a read error is the likely explanation. The chain uses TRBV6-5 and TRBJ2-1; 15 bases fit TRBD2. This CDR3 comprises 16 residues. Germline V gene data show CDR1 as MNHEY and CDR2 as SVGAGI. Losses at the gene ends were 5 bases for V and 7 bases for J; bases not matched to a gene: 6. CDR3 sequence reads: CASSDRGLAGGNEQFL. As DNA, the CDR3 is TGTGCCAGCAGTGACCGGGGACTAGCGGGAGGTAATGAGCAGTTCCTA.

Details on this clonotype: One end of the junction is discordant with germline, which a read error may explain. The V gene is TRBV11-3, the J gene TRBJ2-4; unclear D gene. The CDR3 has 14 residues. Germline CDR1 and CDR2: SGHNT and YENEEA. The CDR3 protein is CASGYRVVKNIQYF. CDR3 nucleotides: TGTGCCAGCGGCTATCGGGTAGTCAAAAATATTCAGTACTTC. The whole variable domain, remainder taken from reference TRBV11-3 and TRBJ2-4, is EAGVVQSPRYKIIEKKQPVAFWCNPISGHNTLYWYLQNLGQGPELLIRYENEEAVDDSQLPKDRFSAERLKGVDSTLKIQPAELGDSAVYLCASGYRVVKNIQYFGAGTRLSVL.

With respect to this clonotype: A single base separates this from a much larger clone, so it may be a read error. CDR3 nucleotide sequence: TGTGCCAGCAACTTAGTAGAGGAGCTAGGAGTATTC. Amino acids: CASNLVEELGVF. This chain connects TRBV7-8 to TRBJ2-5, with no clear D. This CDR3 is built from 12 residues. Germline CDR1 reads SGHVS; CDR2 reads FQNEAQ.

This clonotype has more than one count but fewer than ten. A much larger clone sits a single nucleotide away, making a read error possible. This rearrangement joins TRBV6-6 to TRBJ2-2, with D possibly TRBD2 on 5 matching bases. The CDR3 runs to 14 residues. The germline CDR1 and CDR2 sequences are MNHNY and SVGAGI (reference sequence). This CDR3 is CASSYRSTPGEPFF. The CDR3 region has the DNA TGTGCCAGCAGTTACAGGTCCACGCCCGGGGAGCCGTTTTTT.

This clonotype was counted ten times or more. DNA of the CDR3: TGTGCCACTACGACAGGGCGGGCAGATACGCAGTATTTT. Protein product: CATTTGRADTQYF. The chain links TRBV6-6 to TRBJ2-3; the match to TRBD1 covers 7 bases. Per the germline V gene, CDR1 is MNHNY and CDR2 is SVGAGI (reference sequence). This CDR3 spans 13 amino acids. V shed 10 bases and J 4 bases; nucleotides not matched to a gene: 8.

This sequence joins TRBV11-2 and TRBJ2-1, with D tentatively TRBD2 (6 bases). Trimming cost V 8 bases and J 11 bases, with 25 bases left between them. Germline V gives CDR1 SGHAT, CDR2 FQNNGV. This CDR3 contains 15 residues. CDR3 in amino acids: CASCSSRLRDPKQFF. As DNA, the CDR3 is TGTGCCAGCTGCTCCTCGAGGCTGCGGGACCCTAAGCAGTTCTTC.

This clonotype was picked up a small number of times. The chain uses TRBV21-1 and TRBJ2-1. TRBV21-1 constitutes a pseudogene. The CDR3 runs to 16 residues. Here the CDR3 DNA reads TGTGCCAGCAGCAAAGAGCTGCGGCACTACTACAATGAGCAGTTCTTC. Protein product: CASSKELRHYYNEQFF.

In this sample, this clonotype turned up once. The CDR3 does not close with the conserved phenylalanine or tryptophan, likely indicating a read error. The chain links TRBV30 to TRBJ1-1; no clear D. This CDR3 contains 14 residues. The V end lost 3 bases, the J end lost 1 base, and 12 bases lay between the germline ends. The germline V gene encodes CDR1 GTSNPN and CDR2 SVGIG (reference sequence). DNA of the CDR3: TGTGCCTGGAGCCCCGGGAGTGGGAACACTGAAGCTTTCTCT. Its translation: CAWSPGSGNTEAFS.

A remark on this clonotype: One end of the junction is discordant with germline, which a read error may explain. The chain carries TRBV7-8 and TRBJ2-1, with TRBD2 as a possible D gene (6 bases). The CDR3 sequence is 15 residues long. Per the germline V gene, CDR1 is SGHVS and CDR2 is FQNEAQ. The CDR3 region has the DNA TGTGTCAGCAGCCCGCGGGGCGAGTCCTACGATGAGCAGTTCTTC. This sequence encodes CVSSPRGESYDEQFF.

A word on this clonotype: At one end, the junction sequence differs from germline, possibly due to a read error. This chain joins TRBV4-2 and TRBJ2-7; 7 positions match TRBD1. The CDR3 is 15 residues long. Looked up from germline, CDR1 is LGHNA and CDR2 is YNFKEQ. The CDR3 sequence: CASSQDPTGCYEQYF. The CDR3 DNA follows: TGTGCCAGCAGTCAAGATCCGACAGGGTGCTACGAGCAGTACTTC.

Notes on this clonotype: The conserved phenylalanine or tryptophan normally closing the CDR3 is absent here, so this likely arose from a read error. The rearrangement links TRBV11-3 to TRBJ1-1; 12 bases are a match to TRBD1. The J segment lost 6 bases and the V segment lost 5 bases, leaving 4 bases of the junction unmatched. There are 14 residues in the CDR3. The V gene's germline CDR1 is SGHNT and CDR2 YENEEA. The CDR3: CASSAGQGAPEAFL. CDR3 in DNA: TGTGCCAGCAGCGCGGGACAGGGGGCCCCTGAAGCTTTCCTT.

The chain couples TRBV6-2 or TRBV6-3 to TRBJ2-7; possible D gene TRBD2, 5 bases. Germline CDR1 and CDR2: MNHEY and SVGEGT. The CDR3 contains 13 residues. V lost 7 bases and J 7 bases, leaving 17 bases between the germline ends. CDR3 sequence reads: CASNPDTPGEQYF. The CDR3 nucleotides read TGTGCCAGCAATCCCGACACACCGGGGGAGCAGTACTTC.

This clonotype was seen repeatedly, ten times or more. The gene calls are TRBV6-1 and TRBJ2-7; no firm D call. Per germline, CDR1 MNHNS and CDR2 SASEGT. Trimming left V 6 bases short and J 1 base short, with 16 bases between. The CDR3 covers 15 residues. Written as DNA, the CDR3 is TGTGCCAGCAGGGGCCCCCAACCCGATTCCTACGAGCAGTACTTC. Translated: CASRGPQPDSYEQYF.

As to this clonotype: A clone one base away is much larger, so this may be a read error. The chain links TRBV4-2 to TRBJ2-4; D possibly uses TRBD1 or TRBD2 (5 bases each). This CDR3 is built from 16 residues. The germline CDR1 and CDR2 sequences are LGHNA and YNFKEQ. CDR3 sequence: CASSQDPLGAKNNQYF. DNA of the CDR3: TGTGCCAGCAGCCAAGACCCCCTCGGGGCCAAAAACAATCAGTACTTC.

Remarks on this clonotype: An end of the junction does not agree with germline; a read error may underlie this. V usage is TRBV6-6 and J usage is TRBJ2-1; 8 bases line up with TRBD2. The CDR3 is 16 amino acids. CDR1 and CDR2 (germline): MNHNY, SVGAGI (reference sequence). This CDR3 is CTSRHTGTSGHNEQFF. DNA of the CDR3: TGTACCAGCAGACATACCGGGACTAGTGGGCACAATGAGCAGTTCTTC.

This clonotype was picked up many times. The CDR3: CASNREYNSPLHF. The CDR3 nucleotides read TGTGCCAGCAACAGGGAATATAATTCACCCCTCCACTTT. This sequence joins TRBV12-3 or TRBV12-4 and TRBJ1-6; maybe TRBD1 (6 bases). This CDR3 is built from 13 residues. V gave up 7 bases and J gave up 4 bases, with 8 bases separating them.